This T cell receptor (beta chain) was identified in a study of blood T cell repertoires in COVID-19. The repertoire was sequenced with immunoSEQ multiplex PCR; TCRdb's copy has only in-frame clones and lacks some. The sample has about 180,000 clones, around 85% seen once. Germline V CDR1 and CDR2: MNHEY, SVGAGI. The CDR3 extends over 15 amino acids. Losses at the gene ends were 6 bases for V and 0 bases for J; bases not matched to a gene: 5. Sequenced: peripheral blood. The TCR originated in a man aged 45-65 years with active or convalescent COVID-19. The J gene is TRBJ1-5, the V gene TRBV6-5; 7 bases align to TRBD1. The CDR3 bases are TGTGCCAGCAGAATTACAGGGGATAGCAATCAGCCCCAGCATTTT. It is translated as CASRITGDSNQPQHF.